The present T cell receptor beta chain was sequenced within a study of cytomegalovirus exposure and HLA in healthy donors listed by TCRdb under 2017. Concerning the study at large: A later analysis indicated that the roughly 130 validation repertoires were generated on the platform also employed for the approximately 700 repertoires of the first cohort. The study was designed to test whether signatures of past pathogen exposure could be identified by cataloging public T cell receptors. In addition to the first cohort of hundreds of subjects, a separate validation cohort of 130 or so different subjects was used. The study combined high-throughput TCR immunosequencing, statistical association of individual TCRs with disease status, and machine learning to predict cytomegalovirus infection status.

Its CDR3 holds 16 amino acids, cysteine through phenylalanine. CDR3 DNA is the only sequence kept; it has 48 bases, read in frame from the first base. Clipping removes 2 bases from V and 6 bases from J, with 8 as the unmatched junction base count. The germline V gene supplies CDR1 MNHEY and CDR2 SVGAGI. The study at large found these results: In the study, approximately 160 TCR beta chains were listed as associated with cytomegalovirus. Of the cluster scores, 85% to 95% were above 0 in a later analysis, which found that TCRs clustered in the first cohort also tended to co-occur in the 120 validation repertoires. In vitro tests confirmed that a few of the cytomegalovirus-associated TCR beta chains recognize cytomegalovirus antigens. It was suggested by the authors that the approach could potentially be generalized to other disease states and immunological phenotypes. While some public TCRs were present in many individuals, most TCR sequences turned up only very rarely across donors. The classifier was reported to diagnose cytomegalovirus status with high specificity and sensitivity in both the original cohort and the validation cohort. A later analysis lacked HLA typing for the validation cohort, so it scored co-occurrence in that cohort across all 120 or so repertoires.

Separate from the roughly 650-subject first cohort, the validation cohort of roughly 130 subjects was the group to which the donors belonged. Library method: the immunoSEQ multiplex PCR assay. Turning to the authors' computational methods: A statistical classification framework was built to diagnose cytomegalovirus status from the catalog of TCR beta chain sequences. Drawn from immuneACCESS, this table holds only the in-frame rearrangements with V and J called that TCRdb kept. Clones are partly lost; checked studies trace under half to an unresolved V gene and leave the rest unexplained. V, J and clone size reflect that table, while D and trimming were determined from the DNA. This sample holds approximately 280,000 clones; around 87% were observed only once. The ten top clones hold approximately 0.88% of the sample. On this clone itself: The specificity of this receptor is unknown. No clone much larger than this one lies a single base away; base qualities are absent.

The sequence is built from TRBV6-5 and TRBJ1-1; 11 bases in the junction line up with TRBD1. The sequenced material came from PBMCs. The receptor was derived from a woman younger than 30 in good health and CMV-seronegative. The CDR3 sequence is CASSYPGQGARAEAFF. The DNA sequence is TGTGCCAGCAGTTACCCCGGACAGGGGGCTAGAGCTGAAGCTTTCTTT.